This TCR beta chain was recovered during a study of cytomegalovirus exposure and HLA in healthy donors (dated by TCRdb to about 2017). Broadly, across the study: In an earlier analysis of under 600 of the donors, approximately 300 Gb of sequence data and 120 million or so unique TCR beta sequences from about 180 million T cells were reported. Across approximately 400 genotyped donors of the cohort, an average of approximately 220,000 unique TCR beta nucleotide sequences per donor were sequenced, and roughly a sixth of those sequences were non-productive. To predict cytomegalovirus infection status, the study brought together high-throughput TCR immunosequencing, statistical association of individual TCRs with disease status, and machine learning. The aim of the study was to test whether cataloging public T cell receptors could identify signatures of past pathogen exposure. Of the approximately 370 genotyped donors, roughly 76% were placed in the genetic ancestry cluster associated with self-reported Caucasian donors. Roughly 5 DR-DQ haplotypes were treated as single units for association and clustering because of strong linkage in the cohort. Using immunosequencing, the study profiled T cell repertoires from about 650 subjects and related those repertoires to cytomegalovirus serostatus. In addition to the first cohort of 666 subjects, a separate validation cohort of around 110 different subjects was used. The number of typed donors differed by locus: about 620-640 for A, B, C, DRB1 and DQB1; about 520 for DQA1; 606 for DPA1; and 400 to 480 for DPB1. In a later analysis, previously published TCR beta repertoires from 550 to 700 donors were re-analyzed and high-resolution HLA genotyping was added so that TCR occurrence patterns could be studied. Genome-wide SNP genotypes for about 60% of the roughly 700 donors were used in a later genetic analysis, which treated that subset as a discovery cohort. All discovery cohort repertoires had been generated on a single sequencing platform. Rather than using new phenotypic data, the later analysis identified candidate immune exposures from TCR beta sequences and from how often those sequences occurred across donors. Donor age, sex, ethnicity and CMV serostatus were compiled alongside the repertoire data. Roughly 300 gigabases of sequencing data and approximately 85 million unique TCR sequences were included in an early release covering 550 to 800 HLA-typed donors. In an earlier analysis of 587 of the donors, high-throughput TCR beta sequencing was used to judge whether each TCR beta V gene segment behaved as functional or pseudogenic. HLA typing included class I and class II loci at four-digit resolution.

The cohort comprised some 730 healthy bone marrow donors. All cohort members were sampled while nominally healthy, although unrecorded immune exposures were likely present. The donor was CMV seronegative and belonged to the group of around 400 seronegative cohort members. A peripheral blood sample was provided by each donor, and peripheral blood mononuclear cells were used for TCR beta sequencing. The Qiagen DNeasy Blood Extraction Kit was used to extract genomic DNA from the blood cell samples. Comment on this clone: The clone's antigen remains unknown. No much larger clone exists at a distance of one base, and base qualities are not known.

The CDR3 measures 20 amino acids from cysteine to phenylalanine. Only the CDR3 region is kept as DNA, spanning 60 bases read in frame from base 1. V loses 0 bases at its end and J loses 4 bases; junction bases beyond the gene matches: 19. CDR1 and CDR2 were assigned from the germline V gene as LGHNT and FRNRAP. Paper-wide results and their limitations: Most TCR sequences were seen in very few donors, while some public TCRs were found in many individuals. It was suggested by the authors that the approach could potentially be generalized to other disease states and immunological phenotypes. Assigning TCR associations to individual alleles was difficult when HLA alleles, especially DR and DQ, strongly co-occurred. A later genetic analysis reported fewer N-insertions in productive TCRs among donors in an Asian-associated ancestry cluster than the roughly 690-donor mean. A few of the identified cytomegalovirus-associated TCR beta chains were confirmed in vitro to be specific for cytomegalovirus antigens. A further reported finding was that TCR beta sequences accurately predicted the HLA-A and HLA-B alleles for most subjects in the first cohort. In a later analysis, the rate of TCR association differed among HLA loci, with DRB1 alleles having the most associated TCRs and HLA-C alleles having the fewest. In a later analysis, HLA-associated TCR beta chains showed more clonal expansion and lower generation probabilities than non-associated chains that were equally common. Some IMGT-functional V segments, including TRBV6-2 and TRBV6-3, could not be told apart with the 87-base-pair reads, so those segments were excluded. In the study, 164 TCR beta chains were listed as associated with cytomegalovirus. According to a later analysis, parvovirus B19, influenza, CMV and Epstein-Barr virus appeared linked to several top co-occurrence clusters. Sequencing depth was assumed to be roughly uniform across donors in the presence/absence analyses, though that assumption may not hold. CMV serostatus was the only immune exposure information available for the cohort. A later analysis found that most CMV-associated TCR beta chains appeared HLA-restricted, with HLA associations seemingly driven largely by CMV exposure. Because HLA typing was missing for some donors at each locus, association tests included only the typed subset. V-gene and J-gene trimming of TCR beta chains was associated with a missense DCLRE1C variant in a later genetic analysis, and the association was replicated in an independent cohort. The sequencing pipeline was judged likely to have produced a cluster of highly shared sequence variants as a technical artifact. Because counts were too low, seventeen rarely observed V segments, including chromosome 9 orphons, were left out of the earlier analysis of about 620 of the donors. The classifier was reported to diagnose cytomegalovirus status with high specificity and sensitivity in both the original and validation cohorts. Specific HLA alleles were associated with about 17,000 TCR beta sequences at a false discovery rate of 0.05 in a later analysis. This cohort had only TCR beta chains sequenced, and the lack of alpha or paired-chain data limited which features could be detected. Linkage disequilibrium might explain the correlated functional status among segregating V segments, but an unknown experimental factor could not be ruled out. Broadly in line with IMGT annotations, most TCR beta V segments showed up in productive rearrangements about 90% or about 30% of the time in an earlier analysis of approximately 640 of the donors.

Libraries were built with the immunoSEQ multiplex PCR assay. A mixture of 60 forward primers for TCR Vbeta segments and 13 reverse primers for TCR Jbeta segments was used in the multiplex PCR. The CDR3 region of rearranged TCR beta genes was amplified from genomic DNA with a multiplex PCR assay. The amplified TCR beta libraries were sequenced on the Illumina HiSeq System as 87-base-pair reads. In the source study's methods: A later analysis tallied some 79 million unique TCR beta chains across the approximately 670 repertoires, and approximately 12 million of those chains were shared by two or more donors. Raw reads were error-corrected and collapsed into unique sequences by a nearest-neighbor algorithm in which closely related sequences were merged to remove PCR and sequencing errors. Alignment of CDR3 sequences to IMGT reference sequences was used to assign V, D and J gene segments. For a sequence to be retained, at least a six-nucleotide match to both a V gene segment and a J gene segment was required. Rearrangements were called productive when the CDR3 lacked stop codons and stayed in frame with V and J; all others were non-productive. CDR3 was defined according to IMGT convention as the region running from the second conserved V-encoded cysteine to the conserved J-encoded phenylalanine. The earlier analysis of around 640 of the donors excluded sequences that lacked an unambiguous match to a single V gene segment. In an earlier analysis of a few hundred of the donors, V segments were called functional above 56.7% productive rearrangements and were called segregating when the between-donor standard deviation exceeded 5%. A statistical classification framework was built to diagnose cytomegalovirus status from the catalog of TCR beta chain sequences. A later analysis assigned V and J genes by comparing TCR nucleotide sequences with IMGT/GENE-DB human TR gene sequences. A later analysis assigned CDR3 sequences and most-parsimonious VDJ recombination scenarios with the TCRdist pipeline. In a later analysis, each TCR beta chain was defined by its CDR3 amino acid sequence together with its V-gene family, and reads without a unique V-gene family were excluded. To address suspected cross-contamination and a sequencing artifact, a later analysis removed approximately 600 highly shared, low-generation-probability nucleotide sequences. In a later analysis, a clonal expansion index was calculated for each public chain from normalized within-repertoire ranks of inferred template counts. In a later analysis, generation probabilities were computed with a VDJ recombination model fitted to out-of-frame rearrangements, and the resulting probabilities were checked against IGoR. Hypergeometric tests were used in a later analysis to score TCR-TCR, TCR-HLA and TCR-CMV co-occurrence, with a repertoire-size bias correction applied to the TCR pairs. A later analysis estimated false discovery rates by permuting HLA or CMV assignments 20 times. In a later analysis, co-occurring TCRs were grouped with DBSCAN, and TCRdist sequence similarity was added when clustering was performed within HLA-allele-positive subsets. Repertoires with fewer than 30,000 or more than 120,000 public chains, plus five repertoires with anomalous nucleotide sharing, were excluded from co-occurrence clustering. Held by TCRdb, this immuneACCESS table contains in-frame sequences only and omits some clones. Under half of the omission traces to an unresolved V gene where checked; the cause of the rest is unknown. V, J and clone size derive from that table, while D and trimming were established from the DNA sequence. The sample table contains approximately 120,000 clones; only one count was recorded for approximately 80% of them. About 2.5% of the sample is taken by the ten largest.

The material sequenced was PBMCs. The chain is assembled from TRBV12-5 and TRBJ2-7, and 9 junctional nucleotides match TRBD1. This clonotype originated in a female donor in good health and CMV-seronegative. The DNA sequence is TGTGCTAGTGGTTTGGTACTCTCTGGAATTTCGGGACAGGGACAGTACGAGCAGTACTTC. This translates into CASGLVLSGISGQGQYEQYF.